This entry lists 31 T cell receptor beta chains sequenced from one sample in a study of PD-1 blockade in classical Hodgkin lymphoma. Here immunoSEQ multiplex PCR was the method, and the copy in TCRdb shows in-frame clones only, minus some. The data hold about 18,000 clones, with 83% observed a single time. Regarding time point: cycle 4 day 1 (C4D1), after 6 weeks of nivolumab. All trial patients relapsed after autologous stem cell transplantation. Specimen: peripheral blood mononuclear cells (PBMCs), collected before the fourth cycle of nivolumab. These receptors all come from a human donor with classical Hodgkin lymphoma.

The V call is TRBV5-1, the J call TRBJ1-2; possibly TRBD1 for D (6 bases). Between the trimmed V and J ends, which lost 0 bases and 4 bases, there was a span of 10 bases. This CDR3 has 14 residues. Germline V CDR1 and CDR2: SGHRS, YFSETQ. The CDR3 sequence: CASSLGTASYGYTF. In DNA, the CDR3 is TGCGCCAGCAGCTTGGGGACAGCGAGCTATGGCTACACCTTC.

The V and J genes are TRBV19 and TRBJ1-1, with D possibly matching TRBD1 (5 bases). CDR3 length: 13 residues. Germline V gene lookup returns CDR1 LNHDA and CDR2 SQIVND (reference sequence). V lost 0 bases and J lost 3, with 5 bases in between. CDR3 DNA: TGTGCCAGTAGTATAGACAGGGACACTGAAGCTTTCTTT. Translation gives CASSIDRDTEAFF.

V and J are TRBV2 and TRBJ2-7; possible D gene TRBD1, 5 bases. Germline V gives CDR1 SNHLY, CDR2 FYNNEI. This CDR3 is 11 amino acids long. V was trimmed by 7 bases and J by 5 bases, leaving 9 bases between them. For the CDR3, the DNA is TGTGCCAGCAACAGGAACGACGAGCAGTACTTC. This codes for CASNRNDEQYF.

The gene calls are TRBV6-6 and TRBJ2-1; D may be TRBD2 (5 bases). The CDR3 consists of 12 residues. Germline CDR1 MNHNY, CDR2 SVGAGI (reference sequence). The ends were cut back, 7 bases at V and 9 bases at J, with 13 bases in the middle. The CDR3 DNA sequence: TGTGCCAGCAAGGAGGATATCGGTGAGCAGTTCTTC. The encoded protein is CASKEDIGEQFF.

This chain links TRBV7-9 with TRBJ2-7; D may be TRBD2 (7 bases). Germline CDR1 SEHNR, CDR2 FQNEAQ (reference sequence). CDR3 size: 15 residues. V shed 2 bases and J shed 5 bases, with 16 bases lying between them. CDR3 sequence (DNA): TGTGCCAGCAGCTTATCCGGGACGGGGGGCAACGAGCAGTACTTC. It translates to CASSLSGTGGNEQYF.

The chain uses TRBV4-1 and TRBJ2-1; D is unresolved. Trimming removed 0 bases at V and 5 bases at J, with 8 bases between. The germline V gene encodes CDR1 MGHRA and CDR2 YSYEKL. The CDR3 has 14 residues. The CDR3 DNA is TGCGCCAGCAGCCAAGACAGGAACCACAATGAGCAGTTCTTC. Translation: CASSQDRNHNEQFF.

The rearrangement joins TRBV11-2 to TRBJ2-1; TRBD2 aligns across 9 bases. The germline V gene has CDR1 SGHAT and CDR2 FQNNGV. This CDR3 is 15 amino acids long. Trimming removed 5 bases from V and 6 bases from J; junction bases left unmatched: 8. As DNA, the CDR3 is TGTGCCAGCAGCGCATTAGCGGGGGCGATCAATGAGCAGTTCTTC. This codes for CASSALAGAINEQFF.

This clone appeared a few times. The chain recombines TRBV5-1 with TRBJ1-3, with D uncertain. Per germline, CDR1 SGHRS and CDR2 YFSETQ. This CDR3 is 14 amino acids long. V lost 0 bases to trimming and J lost 4 bases, with 8 bases between them. CDR3 coding DNA: TGCGCCAGCAGCTTGGCCGTCGGAGGAAACACCATATATTTT. It yields the protein CASSLAVGGNTIYF. The whole variable domain, filled in from reference TRBV5-1 and TRBJ1-3, reads KAGVTQTPRYLIKTRGQQVTLSCSPISGHRSVSWYQQTPGQGLQFLFEYFSETQRNKGNFPGRFSGRQFSNSRSEMNVSTLELGDSALYLCASSLAVGGNTIYFGEGSWLTVV.

The rearrangement uses TRBV7-9 and TRBJ1-4, with D unclear. The CDR3 loop spans 15 amino acids. Trimming left V 3 bases short and J 4 bases short, with 12 bases between. CDR1 is SEHNR and CDR2 is FQNEAQ in the germline V gene (reference sequence). CDR3 amino acids: CASSLGGIGNEKLFF. The CDR3 nucleotides read TGTGCCAGCAGCTTGGGAGGGATCGGTAATGAAAAACTGTTTTTT.

The V and J genes are TRBV5-1 and TRBJ2-1; D ambiguous. CDR3 length: 13 amino acids. Looked up from germline, CDR1 is SGHRS and CDR2 is YFSETQ. The V gene lost 4 bases and the J gene lost 8 bases, with 13 bases spanning the gap. The chain's CDR3 is CASSVGVVDEQFF. The CDR3 DNA follows: TGCGCCAGCAGCGTTGGAGTGGTCGATGAGCAGTTCTTC.

V and J are TRBV19 and TRBJ2-2, with 8 bases that match TRBD1. The V segment lost 3 bases and the J segment 4 bases; nucleotides outside the gene matches: 10. This CDR3 has 17 amino acids. Germline CDR1 LNHDA, CDR2 SQIVND (reference sequence). For the CDR3, the DNA is TGTGCCAGTAGTATCCCTGGACAGGGACGAGGCACCGGGGAGCTGTTTTTT. It encodes CASSIPGQGRGTGELFF.

The chain combines TRBV27 with TRBJ1-2; TRBD1 might be the D (6 bases). V gave up 6 bases and J gave up 3 bases, with 20 bases separating them. CDR3 length: 16 residues. The germline CDR1 and CDR2 sequences are MNHEY and SMNVEV (reference sequence). CDR3 DNA: TGTGCCAGCAGCGGGGGGGCAGGGTTGGCCTACTATGGCTACACCTTC. This codes for CASSGGAGLAYYGYTF.

This clone has only a few counts. The rearrangement joins TRBV5-5 to TRBJ2-3; D may be TRBD2 (6 bases). The V gene lost 1 base and the J gene lost 3 bases, with 15 bases spanning the gap. The CDR3 spans 16 residues. Germline CDR1 SGHKS, CDR2 YYEKEE (reference sequence). CDR3 sequence reads: CASSLSETRKTDTQYF. The CDR3 nucleotides read TGTGCCAGCAGCTTGTCGGAGACTAGGAAGACAGATACGCAGTATTTT.

This clone was seen only a few times. CDR3 DNA: TGTGCCAGCAGCATCCCCGGGACTAGCGATCACCAAGAGACCCAGTACTTC. Translated, it gives CASSIPGTSDHQETQYF. The chain carries TRBV7-9 and TRBJ2-5; 10 bases match TRBD2. This CDR3 region has 17 residues. The V segment lost 5 bases and the J segment 0 bases; nucleotides outside the gene matches: 9. Germline V CDR1 and CDR2: SEHNR, FQNEAQ (reference sequence).

J is TRBJ1-1 and V is TRBV7-9; D not resolved. This CDR3 is built from 14 residues. Germline lookup yields CDR1 SEHNR and CDR2 FQNEAQ (reference sequence). Trimming removed 0 bases at V and 3 bases at J, with 8 bases between. Here the CDR3 DNA reads TGTGCCAGCAGCTTAGCGTCCAGTGACACTGAAGCTTTCTTT. Residues: CASSLASSDTEAFF.

V is TRBV7-9 and J is TRBJ2-5; 8 nucleotides agree with TRBD2. CDR1 is SEHNR and CDR2 is FQNEAQ in the germline V gene (reference sequence). The junction had 5 bases not matched to a gene; V was cut back by 0 bases and J by 5 bases. The CDR3 runs 15 residues. The CDR3: CASSLAGGALETQYF. CDR3 bases: TGTGCCAGCAGCTTAGCCGGGGGGGCTCTTGAGACCCAGTACTTC. The entire variable domain, with the rest obtained from reference TRBV7-9 and TRBJ2-5, is as follows: DTGVSQNPRHKITKRGQNVTFRCDPISEHNRLYWYRQTLGQGPEFLTYFQNEAQLEKSRLLSDRFSAERPKGSFSTLEIQRTEQGDSAMYLCASSLAGGALETQYFGPGTRLLVL.

This chain joins TRBV6-5 and TRBJ1-6, with a weak D call TRBD1 (6 bases). Germline V CDR1 and CDR2: MNHEY, SVGAGI. The CDR3 contains 15 residues. Trimming took 7 bases from V and 1 from J, leaving 11 bases between them. Here the CDR3 DNA reads TGTGCCAGCACCCTCAGGGGTTCCTATAATTCACCCCTCCACTTT. As protein: CASTLRGSYNSPLHF.

The gene calls are TRBV7-9 and TRBJ2-2; the D gene is possibly TRBD2 (7 bases). CDR3 length equals 16 residues. Germline CDR1 SEHNR, CDR2 FQNEAQ (reference sequence). Trimming left V 4 bases short and J 6 bases short, with 18 bases between. CDR3: CASSSTGAGRAGELFF. The CDR3 region has the DNA TGTGCCAGCAGCTCTACGGGGGCTGGGAGGGCCGGGGAGCTGTTTTTT.

V gene TRBV6-5 combines with J gene TRBJ1-5; TRBD1 matches at 7 bases. Germline V gene lookup returns CDR1 MNHEY and CDR2 SVGAGI. This CDR3 contains 15 residues. The V and J ends lost 5 bases and 0 bases, in that order; junction bases with no gene match: 4. CDR3 in amino acids: CASSPGQHSNQPQHF. Written as DNA, the CDR3 is TGTGCCAGCAGTCCGGGACAGCATAGCAATCAGCCCCAGCATTTT.

This chain uses TRBV19 with TRBJ2-5; 9 positions agree with TRBD1. J gave up 5 bases and V 5 bases, and 9 bases lay outside the gene matches. The CDR3 covers 15 residues. Per the germline V gene, CDR1 is LNHDA and CDR2 is SQIVND (reference sequence). The DNA of the CDR3 is TGTGCCAGTAGTGAGAGAGACAGGGGGGGCGAGACCCAGTACTTC. Protein product: CASSERDRGGETQYF.

V gene TRBV19 combines with J gene TRBJ2-2, with unresolved D. The V end lost 3 bases, the J end lost 8 bases, and 4 bases lay between the germline ends. The CDR3 spans 11 residues. Germline V lookup: CDR1 LNHDA, CDR2 SQIVND (reference sequence). Written as DNA, the CDR3 is TGTGCCAGTAGTATCGGTGGGGAGCTGTTTTTT. Protein sequence: CASSIGGELFF.

The chain uses TRBV19 and TRBJ2-1, with 14 bases identical to TRBD2. Trimming took 4 bases from V and 0 from J; bases not matched to a gene: 2. Germline V lookup: CDR1 LNHDA, CDR2 SQIVND (reference sequence). The CDR3 length is 17 residues. The CDR3 DNA follows: TGTGCCAGTAGTACGACTAGCGGGGGGGCCTCCTACAATGAGCAGTTCTTC. Amino acids: CASSTTSGGASYNEQFF.

This clone was seen more than once but under ten times. V is TRBV5-1 and J is TRBJ1-5; 8 bases agree with TRBD1. V gave up 2 bases and J gave up 0 bases; unmatched junction bases: 1. The length of the CDR3 is 15 residues. Looked up from germline, CDR1 is SGHRS and CDR2 is YFSETQ. The CDR3 DNA is TGCGCCAGCAGCTTCACAGGGGGTAGCAATCAGCCCCAGCATTTT. Translating gives CASSFTGGSNQPQHF.

V gene TRBV7-9 combines with J gene TRBJ2-3; 9 bases are a match to TRBD2. The CDR3 length is 16 residues. Trimming cost V 5 bases and J 4 bases; bases outside gene matches: 10. Germline CDR1 is SEHNR and CDR2 is FQNEAQ (reference sequence). CDR3 amino acids: CASSPLRGLAPDTQYF. The CDR3 DNA reads as TGTGCCAGCAGCCCACTCCGCGGACTAGCGCCAGATACGCAGTATTTT.

The chain combines TRBV7-6 with TRBJ1-1, with 9 bases aligning to TRBD1. The V gene end was trimmed by 5 bases and the J gene end by 2 bases; junction bases not matched to a gene: 9. The CDR3 is 16 amino acids. The germline CDR1 and CDR2 sequences are SGHVS and FNYEAQ. The CDR3 loop reads CASSPFTGGLNTEAFF. As DNA, the CDR3 is TGTGCCAGCAGCCCCTTCACAGGGGGCCTTAACACTGAAGCTTTCTTT. The full variable domain, completed using reference TRBV7-6 and TRBJ1-1, is GAGVSQSPRYKVTKRGQDVALRCDPISGHVSLYWYRQALGQGPEFLTYFNYEAQQDKSGLPNDRFSAERPEGSISTLTIQRTEQRDSAMYRCASSPFTGGLNTEAFFGQGTRLTVV.

The chain has TRBV5-1 and TRBJ2-7; the match to TRBD2 covers 9 bases. Unmatched junction bases numbered 7, after V lost 0 bases and J lost 6 bases. There are 15 residues in the CDR3. Germline loops: CDR1 SGHRS, CDR2 YFSETQ. CDR3: CASSLGGGALGEQYF. The CDR3, as DNA: TGCGCCAGCAGCTTGGGCGGGGGGGCCCTCGGCGAGCAGTACTTC.

This clone was found a few times. V is TRBV5-1 and J is TRBJ2-1; 9 bases fit TRBD1. Germline CDR1 reads SGHRS; CDR2 reads YFSETQ. Germline trimming cut 1 base from V and 7 bases from J; bases unmatched to any gene: 6. The CDR3 runs 15 residues. The CDR3 nucleotides read TGCGCCAGCAGCTTGACGGGACAGGGAGGGAATGAGCAGTTCTTC. It encodes CASSLTGQGGNEQFF.

The genes are TRBV5-1 and TRBJ2-2; 7 positions match TRBD1. Looked up from germline, CDR1 is SGHRS and CDR2 is YFSETQ. Germline trimming cut 3 bases from V and 7 bases from J; bases unmatched to any gene: 6. The CDR3 runs 14 residues. The CDR3 DNA reads TGCGCCAGCAGCTCGGACAGGAAGGGCGGGGAGCTGTTTTTT. Translation gives CASSSDRKGGELFF.

Concerning this clone: The junction shows a germline mismatch at one end, possibly a read error. V usage is TRBV19 and J usage is TRBJ2-3; the D is unclear. This CDR3 has 13 amino acids. Germline CDR1 is LNHDA and CDR2 is SQIVND (reference sequence). CDR3: CASSIEGTDTQYF. The CDR3 DNA reads as TGTGCCAGTAGTATAGAGGGCACGGATACGCAGTATTTT.

The sample holds one count of this clone. This chain connects TRBV27 to TRBJ2-5, with TRBD2 identical over 11 bases. This CDR3 region has 16 residues. Germline V lookup: CDR1 MNHEY, CDR2 SMNVEV (reference sequence). The CDR3 nucleotides are TGTGTCGCCGTTAGCGGGGGGGCATCGTACCAAGAGACCCAGTACTTC. It yields the protein CVAVSGGASYQETQYF.

The rearrangement joins TRBV9 to TRBJ2-1; 8 bases are a match to TRBD2. This CDR3 has 15 amino acids. Per germline, CDR1 SGDLS and CDR2 YYNGEE. J gave up 4 bases and V 5 bases, and 8 bases lay outside the gene matches. The CDR3 DNA is TGTGCCAGCAGAGCTCCCGGGGGGGCGTACAATGAGCAGTTCTTC. Translation gives CASRAPGGAYNEQFF.